This T cell receptor beta chain was captured by sequencing in a study of cytomegalovirus exposure and HLA in healthy donors. The PCR made use of 60 Vbeta and 13 Jbeta primers. Sequenced by immunoSEQ multiplex PCR; TCRdb stores in-frame clones only, minus some. The sample contains about 96,000 clones, under 85% of which appear only once. Trimming took 3 bases from V and 0 from J; bases not matched to a gene: 1. Looked up from germline, CDR1 is SGHTA and CDR2 is FQGNSA. The CDR3 consists of 15 residues. Study-wide results and limits: In a later analysis, around 18,000 TCR beta sequences were associated with HLA alleles at 0.05 false discovery rate. As was reported, the HLA-A and HLA-B alleles of most subjects were accurately predicted from TCR beta sequences. The study put under 200 TCR beta chains on its list as cytomegalovirus-associated.

About this clone itself: The antigen remains undetermined.

The chain is built from TRBV7-2 and TRBJ1-3; TRBD1 agrees at 8 bases. This TCR was sampled from a woman in her seventies in good health and CMV-seropositive. Input material: PBMCs. CDR3 nucleotides: TGTGCCAGCAGCTTCACAGGGGGCTCTGGAAACACCATATATTTT. Translation: CASSFTGGSGNTIYF. Using reference TRBV7-2 and TRBJ1-3 for the parts outside the CDR3, the full variable domain is GAGVSQSPSNKVTEKGKDVELRCDPISGHTALYWYRQSLGQGLEFLIYFQGNSAPDKSGLPSDRFSAERTGGSVSTLTIQRTQQEDSAVYLCASSFTGGSGNTIYFGEGSWLTVV.